Below, 19 T cell receptor beta chains from the same sample are listed, as sequenced in a study of blood T cell repertoires in COVID-19 (dated by TCRdb to 2018 to 2020). Receptors were amplified or captured by the immunoSEQ multiplex PCR assay. The source is immuneACCESS, and TCRdb retained only in-frame sequences with V and J called. Part of the clones is not carried over; for the studies checked, unresolved V genes explain less than half of this, and the remainder is unexplained. Across this sample there are more than 400,000 clones, with 90% seen only once. Jointly, the top ten make up less than 0.75% of the sample. Sequencing was done on a sample of PBMCs or T cells enriched from blood (not recorded which). The receptors originated from a man younger than 35 who had recovered from COVID-19.

CDR3 amino acids: CASSLDITDTQYF. The CDR3 DNA reads as TGTGCCAGCAGCTTAGATATAACAGATACGCAGTATTTT. The chain employs TRBV11-2 and TRBJ2-3, with D hard to call. Trimming took 0 bases from V and 3 from J, leaving 4 bases between them. Germline-derived CDR1 and CDR2 are SGHAT and FQNNGV. This CDR3 spans 13 amino acids.

The gene calls are TRBV5-1 and TRBJ1-3; D ambiguous. V was shortened by 0 bases and J by 1 base, with 2 bases between the two germline ends. Germline CDR1 and CDR2: SGHRS and YFSETQ. The CDR3 length is 13 residues. Here the CDR3 reads CASSLASGNTIYF. The CDR3 DNA reads as TGCGCCAGCAGCTTGGCATCTGGAAACACCATATATTTT.

The sample holds one count of this clone. The chain links TRBV28 to TRBJ2-2; 8 bases are shared with TRBD1. Germline V gene lookup returns CDR1 MDHEN and CDR2 SYDVKM. The CDR3 length is 15 residues. V shed 6 bases and J 1 base; nucleotides not matched to a gene: 4. CDR3 loop: CASSGQGRNTGELFF. The CDR3 DNA sequence: TGTGCCAGCAGCGGACAGGGACGGAACACCGGGGAGCTGTTTTTT.

The chain employs TRBV6-5 and TRBJ1-5; D is perhaps TRBD1 (5 bases). The length of the CDR3 is 14 residues. CDR1 and CDR2 from the germline V gene are MNHEY and SVGAGI. The V end was cut by 6 bases, the J end by 2 bases, with 11 bases between. The CDR3 DNA reads as TGTGCCAGCAGCGAGCGACAGCGCAATCAGCCCCAGCATTTT. It codes for CASSERQRNQPQHF.

This rearrangement joins TRBV6-5 to TRBJ2-1; D possibly corresponds to TRBD2 (5 bases). Germline values: CDR1 MNHEY, CDR2 SVGAGI. V dropped 6 bases and J dropped 9 bases, with 15 bases sitting between them. The CDR3 contains 13 residues. The DNA for the CDR3 is TGTGCCAGCAGGGGGTACTCCCGGGGTGAGCAGTTCTTC. Encoded protein: CASRGYSRGEQFF.

This chain connects TRBV6-5 to TRBJ1-5; possibly TRBD1 for D (6 bases). Germline-derived CDR1 and CDR2 are MNHEY and SVGAGI. Trimming cost V 9 bases and J 3 bases, with 15 bases left between them. The CDR3 is made up of 14 amino acids. As DNA, the CDR3 is TGTGCCAGTTGGGCCGGGACACCCAATCAGCCCCAGCATTTT. Protein sequence: CASWAGTPNQPQHF.

Here the CDR3 reads CASSQSRQGQEKLFF. CDR3 bases: TGTGCCAGCAGCCAATCGCGGCAGGGGCAGGAAAAACTGTTTTTT. V usage is TRBV16 and J usage is TRBJ1-4; D is perhaps TRBD1 (6 bases). The CDR3 runs to 15 residues. V was trimmed by 0 bases and J by 8 bases, leaving 13 bases between them. CDR1 KGHSY and CDR2 FQNENV come from the germline V gene.

The chain has TRBV2 and TRBJ2-7, with 10 bases aligning to TRBD1. In germline, CDR1 is SNHLY, CDR2 FYNNEI. V was clipped by 5 bases and J by 4 bases; unmatched bases: 8. The CDR3 sequence is 15 residues long. The DNA of the CDR3 is TGTGCCAGCAGTCCGGGACAGGGGTCGAGATACGAGCAGTACTTC. Amino acids: CASSPGQGSRYEQYF.

The J gene is TRBJ2-7, the V gene TRBV3-1 (or the pseudogene TRBV3-2); 12 nucleotides align to TRBD2. V was clipped by 4 bases and J by 3 bases; unmatched bases: 4. The length of the CDR3 is 15 residues. The germline CDR1 and CDR2 sequences are LGHDT and YNNKEL (reference sequence). Here the CDR3 DNA reads TGTGCCAGCAGCCCCCAACTAGCGGGGGGCTACGAGCAGTACTTC. This codes for CASSPQLAGGYEQYF.

This chain links TRBV7-8 with TRBJ1-6; possibly TRBD1 for D (6 bases). V was cut by 1 base and J by 7 bases, with 14 bases left in between. Germline-derived CDR1 and CDR2 are SGHVS and FQNEAQ. This CDR3 spans 16 amino acids. The CDR3 DNA reads as TGTGCCAGCAGCTTAGTTGTCGCAGGGGAGAATTCACCCCTCCACTTT. Amino acid sequence: CASSLVVAGENSPLHF.

In DNA form, the CDR3 reads TGTGCCTGGGCCCAGGGGTCAGATTCACCCCTCCACTTT. Translating it yields CAWAQGSDSPLHF. This rearrangement joins TRBV30 to TRBJ1-6, with D possibly TRBD1 on 6 matching bases. This CDR3 has 13 residues. V lost 5 bases and J 8 bases, leaving 13 bases between the germline ends. CDR1 GTSNPN and CDR2 SVGIG come from the germline V gene (reference sequence).

The V and J genes are TRBV19 and TRBJ1-5; D ambiguous. Per the germline V gene, CDR1 is LNHDA and CDR2 is SQIVND (reference sequence). Trimming removed 6 bases at V and 8 bases at J, with 11 bases between. The CDR3 covers 12 residues. In DNA, the CDR3 is TGTGCCAGTAGGGGCGTGGAGGAGCCCCAGCATTTT. This gives the protein CASRGVEEPQHF.

This clone was counted once. V usage is TRBV3-1 (or the pseudogene TRBV3-2) and J usage is TRBJ1-6; D remains ambiguous. Germline CDR1 is LGHDT and CDR2 is YNNKEL (reference sequence). This CDR3 has 15 amino acids. The V and J ends lost 1 base and 4 bases respectively, with 8 bases between them. The CDR3 reads CASSQARRYNSPLHF. CDR3 nucleotides: TGTGCCAGCAGCCAAGCCAGGCGTTATAATTCACCCCTCCACTTT.

The gene calls are TRBV10-2 and TRBJ1-1, with D unclear. Germline V gives CDR1 WSHSY, CDR2 SAAADI. The CDR3 covers 12 residues. V shed 8 bases and J shed 4 bases, with 11 bases lying between them. The CDR3 protein is CASRDSSTEAFF. CDR3 DNA: TGCGCCAGCCGGGATTCCAGCACTGAAGCTTTCTTT.

The chain uses TRBV7-2 and TRBJ1-5; D remains unclear. This CDR3 spans 13 amino acids. Per the germline V gene, CDR1 is SGHTA and CDR2 is FQGNSA. Trimming took off 1 base at V and 7 bases at J, with 8 bases between the two ends. The CDR3 bases are TGTGCCAGCAGCTTAGGTCTAAGCCAGCCCCAGCATTTT. Its protein product is CASSLGLSQPQHF.

The genes are TRBV6-5 and TRBJ1-4; 9 nucleotides line up with TRBD1. Germline V gene lookup returns CDR1 MNHEY and CDR2 SVGAGI. Trimming at V came to 10 bases and at J to 8 bases, leaving 8 bases not matched to a gene. This CDR3 contains 13 residues. CDR3 DNA: TGTGCCACTAACCCCGGGACAGGGGAAAAACTGTTTTTT. Its translation is CATNPGTGEKLFF.

This chain uses TRBV27 with TRBJ2-6; D gene unclear. This CDR3 region has 15 residues. V was pared by 2 bases and J by 3 bases, with 8 bases between. CDR1 MNHEY and CDR2 SMNVEV come from the germline V gene (reference sequence). This chain's CDR3 is CASSLVGRGANVLTF. CDR3 in DNA: TGTGCCAGCAGTTTAGTGGGCCGTGGGGCCAACGTCCTGACTTTC.

This chain links TRBV29-1 with TRBJ2-3; possible D gene TRBD2, 5 bases. Trimming left V 4 bases short and J 2 bases short, with 10 bases between. Germline CDR1 and CDR2: SQVTM and ANQGSEA. CDR3 size: 13 residues. This CDR3 is CSVVSRATDTQYF. The CDR3 bases are TGCAGCGTTGTGTCGCGGGCCACAGATACGCAGTATTTT.

This clone was observed a few times. The gene calls are TRBV28 and TRBJ2-2, with unresolved D. The V gene lost 5 bases and the J gene lost 2 bases, with 3 bases spanning the gap. The CDR3 contains 12 residues. Germline V CDR1 and CDR2: MDHEN, SYDVKM. In DNA form, the CDR3 reads TGTGCCAGCAGTCAAAACACCGGGGAGCTGTTTTTT. It translates to CASSQNTGELFF.